The 6 T cell receptor beta chains listed next were all sequenced from one sample in a study of blood T cell repertoires in COVID-19. Using immunoSEQ multiplex PCR, the repertoire was profiled, and TCRdb retains in-frame clones only, with some absent. This repertoire shows about 280,000 clones, roughly nine tenths found once; its top ten account for about 8.6%. The sequencing input was peripheral blood. These receptors were obtained from a middle-aged man with active or convalescent COVID-19.

The V call is TRBV7-3, the J call TRBJ2-2, with 8 bases fitting TRBD1. V gave up 2 bases and J gave up 2 bases; unmatched junction bases: 7. The CDR3 contains 17 residues. The germline V gene encodes CDR1 SGHTA and CDR2 FQGTGA. CDR3 in amino acids: CASSLGQGASNTGELFF. In DNA form, the CDR3 reads TGTGCCAGCAGCTTAGGGCAGGGGGCGAGCAACACCGGGGAGCTGTTTTTT.

The chain couples TRBV7-3 to TRBJ2-7; 7 bases match TRBD1. The CDR3 contains 13 residues. Germline values: CDR1 SGHTA, CDR2 FQGTGA. Trimming cost V 5 bases and J 4 bases; bases outside gene matches: 5. Here the CDR3 DNA reads TGTGCCAGCAGCCTCGCCAGGGGGTACGAGCAGTACTTC. Its protein product is CASSLARGYEQYF.

The rearrangement uses TRBV19 and TRBJ1-2, with a tentative D call TRBD1 (5 bases). Trimming stripped 5 bases from V and 2 bases from J, with 18 bases between. The CDR3 contains 16 residues. The germline gives CDR1 LNHDA, CDR2 SQIVND (reference sequence). This CDR3 reads CASSYTDNFANYGYTF. The CDR3 DNA follows: TGTGCCAGTAGTTATACGGACAACTTTGCAAACTATGGCTACACCTTC.

This clone was detected once. The rearrangement links TRBV4-2 to TRBJ1-4; D uncertain. V was pared by 3 bases and J by 4 bases, with 9 bases between. CDR1 LGHNA and CDR2 YNFKEQ come from the germline V gene. This CDR3 has 14 residues. CDR3 region: CASSQSQSNEKLFF. The CDR3 DNA sequence: TGTGCCAGCAGCCAGAGCCAAAGTAATGAAAAACTGTTTTTT.

This clone came up many times. This sequence joins TRBV27 and TRBJ2-7, with TRBD1 as a possible D gene (6 bases). The CDR3 has 13 residues. V lost 5 bases, J lost 2 bases, and 10 bases lay in between. Germline loops: CDR1 MNHEY, CDR2 SMNVEV (reference sequence). CDR3 DNA sequence: TGTGCCAGCAGTAGGGGACAAGCCTACGAGCAGTACTTC. Protein product: CASSRGQAYEQYF.

Note on this clone: The same CDR3 also results from other DNA sequences found in this sample. The chain couples TRBV5-1 to TRBJ2-5; the D is unclear. Germline-derived CDR1 and CDR2 are SGHRS and YFSETQ. V lost 5 bases, J lost 0 bases, and 5 bases lay in between. CDR3 length: 12 residues. CDR3 loop: CASSFNQETQYF. CDR3 DNA sequence: TGCGCCAGCAGTTTTAACCAAGAGACCCAGTACTTC. The whole variable domain, filled in from reference TRBV5-1 and TRBJ2-5, reads KAGVTQTPRYLIKTRGQQVTLSCSPISGHRSVSWYQQTPGQGLQFLFEYFSETQRNKGNFPGRFSGRQFSNSRSEMNVSTLELGDSALYLCASSFNQETQYFGPGTRLLVL.